This TCR beta chain comes out of a study of shared clonotypes between healthy human individuals. CD45RO-negative cells were positively selected for CCR7, leaving out terminally differentiated effector memory CD45RA+ cells. Every donor was a Caucasian adult from Nashville, Tennessee. V was cut by 2 bases and J by 7 bases, with 12 bases left in between. The CDR3 covers 14 residues. Germline assignment: CDR1 MDHEN and CDR2 SYDVKM. Measured with immunoSEQ multiplex PCR; TCRdb has only the in-frame clones, and not every one. The sample records 660,000 or so clones, about 95% being singletons. The chain has TRBV28 and TRBJ2-1, with D uncertain. This TCR came from a young woman in good health. The sequencing sample was made of naive CD8+ T cells sorted from blood. CDR3 region: CASSLRPAPNEQFF. The CDR3, as DNA: TGTGCCAGCAGTTTACGGCCAGCACCTAATGAGCAGTTCTTC.